The text below deals with one TCR beta chain. The antigen it binds to is not known. The sample holds no much larger clone one base away, and base qualities are not on file. This specimen comes from a study of identical twins listed by TCRdb under 2016. Concerning the study at large: To test whether fetal clonotypes persist, the study used deep sequencing on TCR alpha and beta repertoires from monozygotic twins, unrelated adults of various ages, and cord blood. To rule out contamination, replicate twin experiments were performed at different times with different library preparation protocols. What the study reported, not specific to this receptor: Recombination models systematically underestimated out-of-frame TCR alpha sharing in monozygotic twins but agreed with sharing between unrelated individuals. Fewer insertions were carried by abundant cord blood beta clonotypes; a weaker similar trend was observed in young adult naive repertoires, while no such trend was observed in memory repertoires. Compared with coincidental sharing between unrelated individuals, out-of-frame TCR alpha sequences shared between twins had an excess of sequences with low generation probability. The excess sharing between twins in beta out-of-frame sequences was weaker because fewer shared sequences reduced the signal-to-noise ratio. Because the same donors could not be followed over many years, conclusions were based on cross-sectional statistical analysis. Invariant T cells such as MAIT and iNKT could partly confound zero-insertion analyses, though diverse VJ usage argued against this for most clonotypes.

Every donor in the study was a healthy Caucasian. Three pairs of female monozygotic twins, all aged roughly 18 to 29 years, made up the twin cohort. Miltenyi CD45RO+ enrichment and human naive T-cell isolation kits were used to isolate memory (CD45RO+) and naive T cells from PBMC. The CDR3 holds 15 amino acids from the cysteine to the phenylalanine. Kept here is only the CDR3 DNA, which spans 45 bases and is read in frame from base 1. V is cut back by 4 bases and J by 5 bases, with 6 bases in the junction unmatched. Taken from the germline V gene (reference sequence), the CDR1 and CDR2 loops are LGHDT and YNNKEL. Libraries came from 5' RACE. The run used an Illumina HiSeq 2000. Template switching introduced a universal primer binding site; the final cDNA contained a unique molecular identifier, enabling accurate counting of TCR cDNA molecules. First-strand cDNA for TCR alpha and beta chains was synthesized from specific primers in the conserved constant-segment region. Each cDNA library was double barcoded, with a SMART-Mk sample barcode plus Illumina barcodes, to control for contamination. TruSeq adapter sequences along with Illumina sample barcodes were introduced in two successive PCR steps. The TCR alpha and beta cDNA libraries were sequenced on the Illumina HiSeq platform using custom primers. The original pipeline was this. Raw reads were processed with MiGEC to extract unique molecular identifiers, and MiXCR was used to determine CDR3 positions. For each individual, recombination models were inferred using an EM algorithm with the repgenHMM and IGoR tools. The analysis of shared clonotypes was done with the tcR package in R, with sharing normalized by the product of cloneset sizes. Out-of-frame nonproductive sequences were analyzed to study raw recombination free of thymic and clonal selection effects. The public reads were run again by TCRdb, first through fastp at Q25 and then through MiXCR, and only productive beta chains were kept. Each record represents a unique CDR3 protein, reported with the most common genes and DNA among its rows. In this record, the V and J calls reflect TCRdb's handling and not the investigators' own analysis. The sample yields 310,000 or so distinct CDR3 sequences; about 8.1% were counted once. The ten largest clones add up to less than 2.5% of the sample.

These sequences were also reported in another study, on yellow fever vaccine responses in identical twins. That second publication adds: The T cell response to vaccination in identical twins was reported by the authors to appear partly convergent and partly personalized. In the study, vaccine-responding T cell clones were precisely tracked in identical twins.

Specimen: memory (CD45RO+) T cells sorted from blood. In light of the paper, this sample's cell subset or site label describes: CD45RO+ enriched T cells. The origin of this receptor is a woman between 18 and 29 years old in good health. The sequence links TRBV3-1 to TRBJ2-1, with 9 middle bases fitting TRBD2. The CDR3 region has the sequence CASSLGGTSHNEQFF. The sequence in DNA is TGTGCCAGCAGCCTAGGAGGGACTAGCCACAATGAGCAGTTCTTC.